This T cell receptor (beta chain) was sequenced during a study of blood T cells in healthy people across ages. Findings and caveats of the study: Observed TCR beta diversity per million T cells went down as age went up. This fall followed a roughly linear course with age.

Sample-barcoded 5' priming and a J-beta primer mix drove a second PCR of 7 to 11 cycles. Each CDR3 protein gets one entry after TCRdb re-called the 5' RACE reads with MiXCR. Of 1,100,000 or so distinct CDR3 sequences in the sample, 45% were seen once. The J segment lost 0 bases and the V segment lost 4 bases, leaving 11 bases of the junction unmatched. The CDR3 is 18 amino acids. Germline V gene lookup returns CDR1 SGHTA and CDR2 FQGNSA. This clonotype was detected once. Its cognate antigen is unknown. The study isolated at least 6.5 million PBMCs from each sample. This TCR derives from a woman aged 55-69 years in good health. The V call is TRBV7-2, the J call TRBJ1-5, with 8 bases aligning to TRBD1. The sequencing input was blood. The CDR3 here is CASSSYRGAVYSNQPQHF. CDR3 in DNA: TGTGCCAGCAGCTCCTACAGGGGGGCCGTTTATAGCAATCAGCCCCAGCATTTT.